This TCR beta chain is drawn from a study of blood T cell repertoires in COVID-19. About the research overall: From the United States, Italy and Spain came samples of acute and convalescent COVID-19. The analysed material was cDNA or gDNA that came from T cells, B-cell-depleted T cells, or PBMCs.

As processed by the authors: Researchers report that nucleated cell counts were estimated from reference gene primer amplification. Assay: immunoSEQ multiplex PCR; the TCRdb copy retains only in-frame clones and omits some. The V and J calls and the clone size are those of that table, but D and trimming were determined from the DNA. The table has 150,000 to 160,000 clones, around 85% seen once; the top ten hold less than 30%. Germline assignment: CDR1 GTSNPN and CDR2 SVGIG (reference sequence). The CDR3 consists of 14 residues. The V gene lost 7 bases and the J gene lost 1 base, with 16 bases spanning the gap.

V usage is TRBV30 and J usage is TRBJ1-1; D perhaps matches TRBD1 (6 bases). Material for sequencing was peripheral blood. The receptor was isolated from a woman aged 60 to 75 with acute or convalescent COVID-19. The CDR3 DNA sequence: TGTGCCTTCCAAACCGGGACATGGAACACTGAAGCTTTCTTT. Translating it yields CAFQTGTWNTEAFF.